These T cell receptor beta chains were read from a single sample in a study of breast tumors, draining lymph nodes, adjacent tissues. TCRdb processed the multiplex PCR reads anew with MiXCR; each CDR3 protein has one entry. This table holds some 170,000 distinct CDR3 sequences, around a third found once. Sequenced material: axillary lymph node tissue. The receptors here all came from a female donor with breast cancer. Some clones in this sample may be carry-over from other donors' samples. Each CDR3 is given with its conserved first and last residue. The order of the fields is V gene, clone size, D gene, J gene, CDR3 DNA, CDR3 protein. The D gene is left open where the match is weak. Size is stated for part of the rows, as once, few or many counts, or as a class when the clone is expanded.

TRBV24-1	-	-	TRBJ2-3	TGTGCCACCAGTGACTCCGCCGGGTCCACAGATACGCAGTATTTT	CATSDSAGSTDTQYF
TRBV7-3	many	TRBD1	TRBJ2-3	TGTGCCAGCAGCCCCCTCGGGACAGGGGCAGATACGCAGTATTTT	CASSPLGTGADTQYF
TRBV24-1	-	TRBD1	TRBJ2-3	TGTGCCACCAGTGACCCCCCCGGGACAGGGCTTTGGGATACGCAGTATTTT	CATSDPPGTGLWDTQYF
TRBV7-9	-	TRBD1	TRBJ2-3	TGTGCCAGCAGCTTTATAACCGGGACAGGGACGCCTGAGCAGTATTTT	CASSFITGTGTPEQYF
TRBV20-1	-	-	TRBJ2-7	TGCAGTGCCGAGACTGGGAGCTCCTACGAGCAGTACTTC	CSAETGSSYEQYF
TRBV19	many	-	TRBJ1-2	TGTGCCAGTAGTATGACGACTAACTATGGCTACACCTTC	CASSMTTNYGYTF
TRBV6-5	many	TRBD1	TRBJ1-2	TGTGCCAGCAGTCACCGCTCAGGGGGTGGCTACACCTTC	CASSHRSGGGYTF
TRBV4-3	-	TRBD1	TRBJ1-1	TGCGCCAGCGGCCTAAACAGGGGTAGGACTGAAGCTTTCTTT	CASGLNRGRTEAFF
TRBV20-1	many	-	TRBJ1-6	TGCAGTGCTCCGCCGCTCGGGTTTTCCTCCACCCTCCACTTT	CSAPPLGFSSTLHF
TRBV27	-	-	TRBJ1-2	TGTGCCAGCAGAGAAAGGGGAATTCAGGGCTACACCTTC	CASRERGIQGYTF
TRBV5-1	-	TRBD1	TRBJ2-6	TGCGCCAGCAGCTCATCCTCGGGACAGATCACCGGGGCCAACGTCCTGACTTTC	CASSSSSGQITGANVLTF
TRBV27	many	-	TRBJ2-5	TGTGCCAGCAGTTCCCGAGACAGAATCCAAGAGACCCAGTACTTC	CASSSRDRIQETQYF
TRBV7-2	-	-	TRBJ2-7	TGTGCCAGCAGCCTAGGGTTGGGGGGGCAGGGAACAATCTACGAGCAGTACTTC	CASSLGLGGQGTIYEQYF
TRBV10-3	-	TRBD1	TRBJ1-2	TGTGCCATCAGTGCCTCGGACAGGGGCTATGGCTACACCTTC	CAISASDRGYGYTF